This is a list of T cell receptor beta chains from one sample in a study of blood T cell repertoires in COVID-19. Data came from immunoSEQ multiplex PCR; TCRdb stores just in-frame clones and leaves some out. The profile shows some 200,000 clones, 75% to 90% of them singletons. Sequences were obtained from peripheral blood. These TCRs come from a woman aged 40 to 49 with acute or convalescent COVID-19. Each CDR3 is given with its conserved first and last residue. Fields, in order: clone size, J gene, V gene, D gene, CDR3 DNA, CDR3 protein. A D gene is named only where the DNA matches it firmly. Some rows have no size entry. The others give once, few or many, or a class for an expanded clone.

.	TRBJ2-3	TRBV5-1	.	TGCGCCAGCAGCTTGGATGGTAGCGGACTCACAGATACGCAGTATTTT	CASSLDGSGLTDTQYF
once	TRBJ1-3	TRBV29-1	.	TGCAGCGTTGAGGAGGCGGCCGGAAACACCATATATTTT	CSVEEAAGNTIYF
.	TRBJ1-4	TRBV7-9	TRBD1	TGTGCCAGCAGCGTAGGGACAGGGGGGATCGAAAAACTGTTTTTT	CASSVGTGGIEKLFF
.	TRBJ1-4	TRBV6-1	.	TGTGCCAGCAGTGACCTTCCACTTAATGAAAAACTGTTTTTT	CASSDLPLNEKLFF
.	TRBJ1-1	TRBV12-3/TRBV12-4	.	TGTGCCAGCAGCTTAGGGGTAGCCACTGAAGCTTTCTTT	CASSLGVATEAFF
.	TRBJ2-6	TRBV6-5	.	TGTGCCAGCAGTTTACTCCTAGCCTCCGGGGCCAACGTCCTGACTTTC	CASSLLLASGANVLTF
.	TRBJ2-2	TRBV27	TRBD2	TGTGCCAGCAGAGGCGGGGGGGCGAACACCGGGGAGCTGTTTTTT	CASRGGGANTGELFF
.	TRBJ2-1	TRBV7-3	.	TGTGCCAGCAGCTTAGGTTCGACAGACAAACGGTTCTTC	CASSLGSTDKRFF
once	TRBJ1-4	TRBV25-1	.	TGTGCCAGCAGGGAAATGGGGCCGAATGAAAAACTGTTTTTT	CASREMGPNEKLFF
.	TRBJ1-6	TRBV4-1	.	TGCGCCAGCAGCCGCGGAGTTATCGGAAATTCACCCCTCCACTTT	CASSRGVIGNSPLHF
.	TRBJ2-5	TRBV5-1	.	TGCGCCAGCAGCTTGGGCAGGGGCCAAGAGACCCAGTACTTC	CASSLGRGQETQYF
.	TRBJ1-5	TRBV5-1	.	TGCGCCAGCAGCTTGCAGGTTAATCAGCCCCAGCATTTT	CASSLQVNQPQHF
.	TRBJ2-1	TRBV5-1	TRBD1	TGCGCCAGCAGCCCCTTGACAGGGAACGGTGAGCAGTTCTTC	CASSPLTGNGEQFF
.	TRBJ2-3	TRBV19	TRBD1	TGTGCCAGTAGTCCCCGGGGTCCCGCGGCAGGGGGCGCGACAGATACGCAGTATTTT	CASSPRGPAAGGATDTQYF
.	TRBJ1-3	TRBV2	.	TGTGCCAGCAGTCCCTCGTCGGGAAACACCATATATTTT	CASSPSSGNTIYF
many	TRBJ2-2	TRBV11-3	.	TGTGCCAGCAGCTTAAGGGGTAGCTCCGGGGAGCTGTTTTTT	CASSLRGSSGELFF
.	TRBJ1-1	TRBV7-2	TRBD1	TGTGCCAGCAGCCCCTCGACAGGGGTGGGTGAAGCTTTCTTT	CASSPSTGVGEAFF
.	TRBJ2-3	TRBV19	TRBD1	TGTGCCAGTAGCGGACAGGGGGGATTCCCAGATACGCAGTATTTT	CASSGQGGFPDTQYF
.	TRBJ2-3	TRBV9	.	TGTGCCAGCAGCGTAGTAGGGGATGGCACAGATACGCAGTATTTT	CASSVVGDGTDTQYF
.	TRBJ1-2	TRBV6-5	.	TGTGCCAGCAGTCGTACCGGGAACTATGGCTACACCTTC	CASSRTGNYGYTF
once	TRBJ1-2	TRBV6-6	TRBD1	TGTGCCAGCAGTTTCGGACAGGGAGTGGACTATGGCTACACCTTC	CASSFGQGVDYGYTF
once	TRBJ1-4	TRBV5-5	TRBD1	TGTGCCAGCAGTCGAGACCCTCCAGGGGGCACTAATGAAAAACTGTTTTTT	CASSRDPPGGTNEKLFF
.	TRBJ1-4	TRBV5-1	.	TGCGCCAGCAGCATCGATTACCGGGATGAAAAACTGTTTTTT	CASSIDYRDEKLFF
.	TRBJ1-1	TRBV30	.	TGTGCCTGGAGTGTACAGGGAGGGGGCACTGAAGCTTTCTTT	CAWSVQGGGTEAFF
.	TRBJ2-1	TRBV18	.	TGTGCCAGCTCACGCCTGGGACTGACCTCTACCTCGGAGCAGTTCTTC	CASSRLGLTSTSEQFF
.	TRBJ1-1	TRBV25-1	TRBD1	TGTGCCAGCAGTGAACTGGGGACAGCGAACACTGAAGCTTTCTTT	CASSELGTANTEAFF
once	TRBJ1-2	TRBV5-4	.	TGTGCCAGCAGCTTGGCGCCCGGGTATGGCTATGGCTACACCTTC	CASSLAPGYGYGYTF
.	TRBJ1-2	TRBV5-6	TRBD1	TGTGCCAGCAGCTTCACAGGGGGCGGGAACTATGGCTACACCTTC	CASSFTGGGNYGYTF
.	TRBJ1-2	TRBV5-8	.	TGTGCCAGCAGCGCGGGGATTAGGGGCTACACCTTC	CASSAGIRGYTF
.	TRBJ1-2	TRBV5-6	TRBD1	TGTGCCAGCAGCCCACTGTGGACAGGGGTTGACTATGGCTACACCTTC	CASSPLWTGVDYGYTF
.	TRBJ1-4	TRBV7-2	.	TGTGCCAGCAGCCCCCGTTGGTCGGCAACTAATGAAAAACTGTTTTTT	CASSPRWSATNEKLFF
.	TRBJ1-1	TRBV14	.	TGTGCCAGCAGCCGTCACCGGGGCACTGAAGCTTTCTTT	CASSRHRGTEAFF
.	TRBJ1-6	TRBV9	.	TGTGCCAGCAGCGGAACAAGGTCGGCAGGGATCAATTCACCCCTCCACTTT	CASSGTRSAGINSPLHF